The 18 T cell receptor beta chains reported below all come from one sample, sequenced in a study of T cells in Graves' hyperthyroidism and ophthalmopathy. The source material, RNA transcripts, was used to amplify TCR beta CDR3 regions. RT-PCR in the first round (using the HTBI primer set) targeted the TCR CDR3. TCRdb re-called the multiplex PCR reads with MiXCR, one entry per CDR3 protein. This table has almost 250,000 distinct CDR3 sequences, approximately 25% appearing once. Sequencing was carried out using blood. These TCRs come from a woman aged 35 to 49 with Graves' ophthalmopathy.

This clonotype came up many times. The chain has TRBV7-2 and TRBJ2-5; 8 nucleotides agree with TRBD2. The J segment lost 4 bases and the V segment lost 1 base, leaving 5 bases of the junction unmatched. Germline CDR1 and CDR2: SGHTA and FQGNSA. The CDR3 contains 15 residues. DNA of the CDR3: TGTGCCAGCAGCTTAGGAGCGGGAGAGCGAGAGACCCAGTACTTC. It yields the protein CASSLGAGERETQYF.

This clonotype showed up many times. This chain connects TRBV7-8 to TRBJ1-6; 9 bases are a match to TRBD1. Germline CDR1 reads SGHVS; CDR2 reads FQNEAQ. CDR3 size: 15 residues. V lost 1 base to trimming and J lost 6 bases; unmatched junction nucleotides: 1. The CDR3 spells CASSLGQGGNSPLHF. The CDR3 coding sequence is TGTGCCAGCAGCTTAGGACAGGGGGGTAATTCACCCCTCCACTTT.

The chain uses TRBV12-3 or TRBV12-4 and TRBJ2-2; TRBD1 might be the D (6 bases). V was pared by 11 bases and J by 6 bases, with 16 bases between. This CDR3 region has 13 residues. The CDR3 reads CASRTSGAGELFF. CDR3 in DNA: TGTGCCTCGAGGACCTCAGGGGCCGGGGAGCTGTTTTTT.

This clonotype was observed many times. The genes are TRBV28 and TRBJ1-2, with D perhaps TRBD1 (6 bases). Trimming removed 1 base at V and 2 bases at J, with 14 bases between. CDR1 is MDHEN, CDR2 SYDVKM, per germline. The CDR3 spans 16 residues. CDR3 amino acids: CASSLSGGEWNYGYTF. CDR3 DNA: TGTGCCAGCAGTTTATCCGGGGGCGAGTGGAACTATGGCTACACCTTC.

The sample holds many counts of this clonotype. The rearrangement links TRBV19 to TRBJ2-7; 12 bases align to TRBD2. This CDR3 comprises 15 residues. The germline V gene has CDR1 LNHDA and CDR2 SQIVND (reference sequence). Unmatched junction bases numbered 2, after V lost 5 bases and J lost 0 bases. The CDR3: CASSAGLAGSYEQYF. DNA for the CDR3: TGTGCCAGTAGTGCGGGACTAGCGGGCTCCTACGAGCAGTACTTC.

J is TRBJ1-1 and V is TRBV28; TRBD1 aligns across 8 bases. J gave up 1 base and V 4 bases, and 5 bases lay outside the gene matches. The CDR3 covers 15 residues. Germline CDR1 MDHEN, CDR2 SYDVKM. CDR3: CASSYRQGKNTEAFF. CDR3 DNA: TGTGCCAGCAGTTACCGACAGGGGAAGAACACTGAAGCTTTCTTT.

This clonotype was recorded many times. The chain employs TRBV19 and TRBJ1-5; D gene ambiguous. CDR3 length: 16 amino acids. Germline CDR1 is LNHDA and CDR2 is SQIVND (reference sequence). The V and J ends lost 1 base and 0 bases respectively, with 10 bases between them. The CDR3 region has the DNA TGTGCCAGTAGTATAGTTTCCGGCTATAGCAATCAGCCCCAGCATTTT. This translates into CASSIVSGYSNQPQHF.

This clonotype was observed many times. V and J are TRBV28 and TRBJ2-5; 8 nucleotides agree with TRBD2. The junction had 11 bases not matched to a gene; V was cut back by 7 bases and J by 7 bases. The CDR3 runs 14 residues. Germline values: CDR1 MDHEN, CDR2 SYDVKM. CDR3 nucleotide sequence: TGTGCCAGCATAACCCCCGCGGGGGGAGGGACCCAGTACTTC. Residues: CASITPAGGGTQYF. The full variable domain, in which reference TRBV28 and TRBJ2-5 provide the parts outside the CDR3, is DVKVTQSSRYLVKRTGEKVFLECVQDMDHENMFWYRQDPGLGLRLIYFSYDVKMKEKGDIPEGYSVSREKKERFSLILESASTNQTSMYLCASITPAGGGTQYFGPGTRLLVL.

The sample holds many counts of this clonotype. This chain links TRBV24-1 with TRBJ2-5, with unresolved D. The CDR3 length is 13 residues. From germline, CDR1 is KGHDR and CDR2 SFDVKD. With 1 base removed from V and 8 bases from J, the gap between germline ends came to 10 bases. The CDR3 DNA reads as TGTGCCACCAGTGATTTCCCCCCACGCACCCAGTACTTC. Translated: CATSDFPPRTQYF.

This chain connects TRBV28 to TRBJ2-7; D perhaps matches TRBD2 (5 bases). This CDR3 region has 14 residues. From germline, CDR1 is MDHEN and CDR2 SYDVKM. The V end lost 6 bases, the J end lost 8 bases, and 20 bases lay between the germline ends. The CDR3 loop is CASRDNGLTYQQYF. CDR3 DNA sequence: TGTGCCAGCAGAGACAACGGACTTACATACCAGCAGTACTTC.

A single count supports this clonotype. The rearrangement uses TRBV28 and TRBJ2-5, with D perhaps TRBD2 (5 bases). Germline lookup yields CDR1 MDHEN and CDR2 SYDVKM. The CDR3 sequence is 13 residues long. Trimming shortened V by 6 bases and J by 7 bases, and 15 bases separated the two germline ends. The CDR3 is CASSPKVRGTQYF. The CDR3 nucleotides are TGTGCCAGCAGCCCCAAGGTCCGGGGGACCCAGTACTTC.

There are many counts of this clonotype. This sequence joins TRBV28 and TRBJ2-7, with 10 bases fitting TRBD1. V gave up 6 bases and J gave up 3 bases; unmatched junction bases: 8. CDR3 length: 15 residues. CDR1 and CDR2 from the germline V gene are MDHEN and SYDVKM. The chain's CDR3 is CASRHPGQGFYEQYF. In nucleotides, the CDR3 is TGTGCCAGCAGACACCCGGGACAGGGGTTCTACGAGCAGTACTTC.

The chain couples TRBV13 to TRBJ2-7; 7 nucleotides match TRBD1. The V gene's germline CDR1 is PRHDT and CDR2 FYEKMQ (reference sequence). After removal of 4 bases from V and 2 bases from J, the junction contained 14 bases not matched to a gene. The CDR3 sequence is 17 residues long. CDR3 nucleotides: TGTGCCAGCAGCTCACACCCGTGGGGACAGTCCCCCTACGAGCAGTACTTC. Translation: CASSSHPWGQSPYEQYF. Looking up the rest from reference TRBV13 and TRBJ2-7 gives the full variable domain: AAGVIQSPRHLIKEKRETATLKCYPIPRHDTVYWYQQGPGQDPQFLISFYEKMQSDKGSIPDRFSAQQFSDYHSELNMSSLELGDSALYFCASSSHPWGQSPYEQYFGPGTRLTVT.

This clonotype was found many times. Compared with germline, one end of the junction differs, possibly owing to a read error. This chain uses TRBV20-1 with TRBJ1-1, with D hard to call. Per germline, CDR1 DFQATT and CDR2 SNEGSKA (reference sequence). CDR3 size: 13 residues. The CDR3 reads CSARGPGNTEASF. Here the CDR3 DNA reads TGCAGTGCTAGAGGTCCAGGCAACACTGAAGCTTCCTTT.

This clonotype has a count of ten or more. V is TRBV10-3 and J is TRBJ1-1, with TRBD1 as a possible D gene (5 bases). The germline CDR1 and CDR2 sequences are ENHRY and SYGVKD. The V gene lost 4 bases and the J gene lost 1 base, with 19 bases spanning the gap. The CDR3 is made up of 17 amino acids. Written as DNA, the CDR3 is TGTGCCATCAGTGTCCCTTCCCGGGATGGGACGAACACTGAAGCTTTCTTT. This codes for CAISVPSRDGTNTEAFF.

This chain connects TRBV6-1 to TRBJ2-7; 7 bases are shared with TRBD1. CDR3 length equals 16 residues. The V and J ends lost 5 bases and 3 bases, in that order; junction bases with no gene match: 13. Germline CDR1 and CDR2: MNHNS and SASEGT. The CDR3 sequence: CASSLSDRDRDYEQYF. CDR3 bases: TGTGCCAGCAGTCTTTCTGACCGGGACAGAGACTACGAGCAGTACTTC.

CDR3 nucleotide sequence: TGTGCCAGTAGTAAGGTTGAAACAAGAAACACCGGGGAGCTGTTTTTT. It translates to CASSKVETRNTGELFF. This chain connects TRBV19 to TRBJ2-2; D gene uncertain. This CDR3 region has 16 residues. With 4 bases removed from V and 2 bases from J, the gap between germline ends came to 14 bases. Germline CDR1 reads LNHDA; CDR2 reads SQIVND (reference sequence).

Ten or more counts support this clonotype. V usage is TRBV7-9 and J usage is TRBJ2-5, with a tentative D call TRBD2 (7 bases). V lost 1 base and J 4 bases, leaving 16 bases between the germline ends. Germline V gene data show CDR1 as SEHNR and CDR2 as FQNEAQ (reference sequence). The CDR3 length is 16 residues. The CDR3 here is CASSLGGRGSGETQYF. Here the CDR3 DNA reads TGTGCCAGCAGCTTAGGGGGGCGCGGGAGCGGAGAGACCCAGTACTTC.